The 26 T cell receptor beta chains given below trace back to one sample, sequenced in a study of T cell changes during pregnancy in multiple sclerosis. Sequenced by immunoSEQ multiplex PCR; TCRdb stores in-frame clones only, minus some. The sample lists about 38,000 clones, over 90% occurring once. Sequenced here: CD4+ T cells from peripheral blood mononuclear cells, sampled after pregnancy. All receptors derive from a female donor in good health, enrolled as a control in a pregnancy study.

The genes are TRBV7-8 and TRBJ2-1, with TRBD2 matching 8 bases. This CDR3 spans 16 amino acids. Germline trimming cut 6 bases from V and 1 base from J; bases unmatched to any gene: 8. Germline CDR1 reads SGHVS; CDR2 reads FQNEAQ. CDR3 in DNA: TGTGCCAGCAGGGTTGAAAGCGGGGGATCCTACAATGAGCAGTTCTTC. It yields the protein CASRVESGGSYNEQFF.

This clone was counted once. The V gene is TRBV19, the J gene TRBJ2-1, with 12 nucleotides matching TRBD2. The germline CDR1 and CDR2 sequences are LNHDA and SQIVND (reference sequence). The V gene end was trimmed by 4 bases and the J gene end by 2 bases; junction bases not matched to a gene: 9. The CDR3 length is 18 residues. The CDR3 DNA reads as TGTGCCAGTAGTAGCGTGTGGACTAGCGGGGCCACCTACAATGAGCAGTTCTTC. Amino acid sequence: CASSSVWTSGATYNEQFF. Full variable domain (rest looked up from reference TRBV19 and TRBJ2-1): DGGITQSPKYLFRKEGQNVTLSCEQNLNHDAMYWYRQDPGQGLRLIYYSQIVNDFQKGDIAEGYSVSREKKESFPLTVTSAQKNPTAFYLCASSSVWTSGATYNEQFFGPGTRLTVL.

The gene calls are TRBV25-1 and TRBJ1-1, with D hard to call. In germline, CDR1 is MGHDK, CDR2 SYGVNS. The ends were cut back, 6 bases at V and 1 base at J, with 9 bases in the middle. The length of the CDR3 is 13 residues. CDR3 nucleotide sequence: TGTGCCAGCAGACTCACAGAGAACACTGAAGCTTTCTTT. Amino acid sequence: CASRLTENTEAFF.

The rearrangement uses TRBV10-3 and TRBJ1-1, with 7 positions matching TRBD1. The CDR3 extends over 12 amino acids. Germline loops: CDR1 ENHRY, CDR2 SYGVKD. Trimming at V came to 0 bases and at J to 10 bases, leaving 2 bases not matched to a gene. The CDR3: CAISESAGGAFF. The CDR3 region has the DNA TGTGCCATCAGTGAGTCGGCAGGGGGAGCTTTCTTT.

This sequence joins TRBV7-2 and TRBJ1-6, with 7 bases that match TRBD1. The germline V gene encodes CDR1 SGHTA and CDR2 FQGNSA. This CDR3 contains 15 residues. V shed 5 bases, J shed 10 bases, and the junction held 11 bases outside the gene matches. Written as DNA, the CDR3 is TGTGCCAGCAGCGACCAAACAGGGGTCGGCTCACCCCTCCACTTT. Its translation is CASSDQTGVGSPLHF.

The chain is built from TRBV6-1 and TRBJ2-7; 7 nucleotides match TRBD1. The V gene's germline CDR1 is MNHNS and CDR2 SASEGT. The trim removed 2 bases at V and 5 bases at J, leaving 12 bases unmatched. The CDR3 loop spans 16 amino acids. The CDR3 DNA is TGTGCCAGCAGTGAATATCGAGGGGGTACAGGGGACGAGCAGTACTTC. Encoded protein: CASSEYRGGTGDEQYF.

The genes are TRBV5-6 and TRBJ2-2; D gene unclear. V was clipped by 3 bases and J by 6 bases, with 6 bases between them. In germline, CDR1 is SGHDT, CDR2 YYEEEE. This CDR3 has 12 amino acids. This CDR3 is CASSSSSGELFF. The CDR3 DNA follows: TGTGCCAGCAGCTCCTCGTCCGGGGAGCTGTTTTTT.

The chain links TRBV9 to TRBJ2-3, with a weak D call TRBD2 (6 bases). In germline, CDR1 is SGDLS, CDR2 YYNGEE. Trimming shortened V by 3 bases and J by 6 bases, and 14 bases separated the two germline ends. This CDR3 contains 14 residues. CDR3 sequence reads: CASSGSGSGDTQYF. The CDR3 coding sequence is TGTGCCAGCAGCGGGTCAGGAAGCGGGGATACGCAGTATTTT.

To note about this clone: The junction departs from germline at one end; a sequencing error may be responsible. CDR3 sequence (DNA): TGTGCCACCAGTCCCAACAGGGGGATTCAAGAGACCCAGTACTTC. It codes for CATSPNRGIQETQYF. This chain uses TRBV27 with TRBJ2-5; TRBD1 matches at 8 bases. Per germline, CDR1 MNHEY and CDR2 SMNVEV (reference sequence). The CDR3 extends over 15 amino acids.

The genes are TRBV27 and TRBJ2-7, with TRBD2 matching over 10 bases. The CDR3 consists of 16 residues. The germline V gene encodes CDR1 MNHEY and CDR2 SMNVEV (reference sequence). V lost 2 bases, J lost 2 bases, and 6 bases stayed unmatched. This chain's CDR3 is CASSLGLAGDPYEQYF. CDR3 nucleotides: TGTGCCAGCAGTTTAGGGCTAGCGGGAGACCCCTACGAGCAGTACTTC.

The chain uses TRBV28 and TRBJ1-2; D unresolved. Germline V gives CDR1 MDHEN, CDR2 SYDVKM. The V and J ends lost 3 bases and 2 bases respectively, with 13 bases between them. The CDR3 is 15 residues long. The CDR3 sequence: CASSLSVPNNYGYTF. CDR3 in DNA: TGTGCCAGCAGTTTGAGTGTACCGAACAACTATGGCTACACCTTC.

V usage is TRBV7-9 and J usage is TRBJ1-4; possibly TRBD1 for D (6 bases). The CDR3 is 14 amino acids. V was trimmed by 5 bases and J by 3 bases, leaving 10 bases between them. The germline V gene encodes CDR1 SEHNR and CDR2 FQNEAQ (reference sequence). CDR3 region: CASSPGVSNEKLFF. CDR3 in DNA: TGTGCCAGCAGCCCAGGGGTTTCTAATGAAAAACTGTTTTTT.

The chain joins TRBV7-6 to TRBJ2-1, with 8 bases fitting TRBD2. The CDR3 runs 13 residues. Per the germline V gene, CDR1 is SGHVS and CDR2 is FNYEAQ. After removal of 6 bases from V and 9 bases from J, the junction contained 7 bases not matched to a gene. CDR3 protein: CASSSGLASEQFF. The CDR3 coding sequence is TGTGCCAGCAGTTCAGGACTAGCTAGTGAGCAGTTCTTC.

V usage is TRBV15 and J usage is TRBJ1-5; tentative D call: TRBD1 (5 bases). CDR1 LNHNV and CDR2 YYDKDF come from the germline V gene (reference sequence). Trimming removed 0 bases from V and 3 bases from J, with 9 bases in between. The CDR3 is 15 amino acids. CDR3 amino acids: CATSRDGRDNQPQHF. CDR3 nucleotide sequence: TGTGCCACCAGCAGAGATGGCAGGGACAATCAGCCCCAGCATTTT.

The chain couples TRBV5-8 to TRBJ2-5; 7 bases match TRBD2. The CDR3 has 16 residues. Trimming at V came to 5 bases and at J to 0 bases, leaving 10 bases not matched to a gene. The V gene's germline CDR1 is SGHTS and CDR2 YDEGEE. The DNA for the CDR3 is TGTGCCAGCAGACCTGGAGTAGCGGGTAACCAAGAGACCCAGTACTTC. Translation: CASRPGVAGNQETQYF.

CDR3 sequence reads: CASSASGGTDTQYF. CDR3 bases: TGCGCCAGCAGTGCTAGCGGGGGGACAGATACGCAGTATTTT. The chain couples TRBV10-1 to TRBJ2-3; TRBD2 agrees at 11 bases. The CDR3 totals 14 residues. Germline V CDR1 and CDR2: WNHNN, SYGVQD (reference sequence). The V and J ends lost 4 bases and 3 bases, in that order; junction bases with no gene match: 0.

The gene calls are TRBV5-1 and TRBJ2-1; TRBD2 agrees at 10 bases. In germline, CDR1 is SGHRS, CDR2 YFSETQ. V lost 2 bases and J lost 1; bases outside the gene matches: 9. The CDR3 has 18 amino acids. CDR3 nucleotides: TGCGCCAGCAGCTTTGGGTCTAGCGGGAGTGCGTCCTACAATGAGCAGTTCTTC. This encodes CASSFGSSGSASYNEQFF.

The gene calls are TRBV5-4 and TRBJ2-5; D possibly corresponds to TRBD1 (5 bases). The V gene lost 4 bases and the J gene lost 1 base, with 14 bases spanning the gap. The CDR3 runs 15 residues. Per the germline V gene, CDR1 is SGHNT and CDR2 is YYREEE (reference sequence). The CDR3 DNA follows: TGTGCCAGCAGCCCCAAAACAGGACCCCAAGAGACCCAGTACTTC. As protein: CASSPKTGPQETQYF.

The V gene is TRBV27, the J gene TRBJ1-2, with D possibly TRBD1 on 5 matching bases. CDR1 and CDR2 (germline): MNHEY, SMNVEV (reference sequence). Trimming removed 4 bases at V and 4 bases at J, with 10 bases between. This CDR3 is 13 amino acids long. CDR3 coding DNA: TGTGCCAGCAGTTCGGGACTTGTCTATGGCTACACCTTC. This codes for CASSSGLVYGYTF.

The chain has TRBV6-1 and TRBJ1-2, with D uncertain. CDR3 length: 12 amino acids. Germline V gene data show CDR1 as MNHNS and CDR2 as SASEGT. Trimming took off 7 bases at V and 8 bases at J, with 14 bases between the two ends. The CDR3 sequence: CASTTARGGYTF. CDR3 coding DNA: TGTGCCAGCACTACAGCCCGTGGGGGCTACACCTTC.

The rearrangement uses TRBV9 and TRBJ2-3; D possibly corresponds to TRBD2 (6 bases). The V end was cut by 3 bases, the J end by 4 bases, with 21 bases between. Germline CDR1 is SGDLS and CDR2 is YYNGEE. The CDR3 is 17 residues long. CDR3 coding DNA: TGTGCCAGCAGCGCCGACCCCTCGGGGGAAGGGGCAGATACGCAGTATTTT. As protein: CASSADPSGEGADTQYF.

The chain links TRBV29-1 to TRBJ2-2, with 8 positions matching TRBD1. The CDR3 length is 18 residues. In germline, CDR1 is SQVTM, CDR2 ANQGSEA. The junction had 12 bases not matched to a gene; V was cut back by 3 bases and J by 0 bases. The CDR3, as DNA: TGCAGCGTTGACGTGGACAGGGTGGGGCCCTCGAACACCGGGGAGCTGTTTTTT. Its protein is CSVDVDRVGPSNTGELFF.

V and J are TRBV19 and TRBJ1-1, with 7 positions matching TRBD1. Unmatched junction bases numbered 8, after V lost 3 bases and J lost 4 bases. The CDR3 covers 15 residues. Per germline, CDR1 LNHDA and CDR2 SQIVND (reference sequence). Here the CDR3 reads CASSMVGTAGTEAFF. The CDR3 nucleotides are TGTGCCAGTAGTATGGTCGGGACAGCGGGCACTGAAGCTTTCTTT.

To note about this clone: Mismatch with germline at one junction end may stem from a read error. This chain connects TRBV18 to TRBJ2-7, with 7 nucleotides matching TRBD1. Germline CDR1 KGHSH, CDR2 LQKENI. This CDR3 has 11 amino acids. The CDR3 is CASSLGQVVMF. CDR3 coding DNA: TGTGCCAGCTCTCTAGGACAGGTGGTTATGTTC.

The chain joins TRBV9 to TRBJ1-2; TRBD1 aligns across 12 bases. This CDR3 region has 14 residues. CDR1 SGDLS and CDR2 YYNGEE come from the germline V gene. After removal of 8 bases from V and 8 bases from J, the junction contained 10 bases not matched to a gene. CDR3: CASTGQGAYGGYTF. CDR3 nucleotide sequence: TGTGCCAGTACGGGACAGGGGGCGTACGGAGGCTACACCTTC.

As DNA, the CDR3 is TGTGCCAGCACCTCGACCCAGGGGGTGGCTGGCTACACCTTC. Encoded protein: CASTSTQGVAGYTF. This chain joins TRBV4-2 and TRBJ1-2, with TRBD1 matching 7 bases. CDR1 is LGHNA and CDR2 is YNFKEQ in the germline V gene. V gave up 7 bases and J gave up 7 bases; unmatched junction bases: 12. This CDR3 has 14 residues.